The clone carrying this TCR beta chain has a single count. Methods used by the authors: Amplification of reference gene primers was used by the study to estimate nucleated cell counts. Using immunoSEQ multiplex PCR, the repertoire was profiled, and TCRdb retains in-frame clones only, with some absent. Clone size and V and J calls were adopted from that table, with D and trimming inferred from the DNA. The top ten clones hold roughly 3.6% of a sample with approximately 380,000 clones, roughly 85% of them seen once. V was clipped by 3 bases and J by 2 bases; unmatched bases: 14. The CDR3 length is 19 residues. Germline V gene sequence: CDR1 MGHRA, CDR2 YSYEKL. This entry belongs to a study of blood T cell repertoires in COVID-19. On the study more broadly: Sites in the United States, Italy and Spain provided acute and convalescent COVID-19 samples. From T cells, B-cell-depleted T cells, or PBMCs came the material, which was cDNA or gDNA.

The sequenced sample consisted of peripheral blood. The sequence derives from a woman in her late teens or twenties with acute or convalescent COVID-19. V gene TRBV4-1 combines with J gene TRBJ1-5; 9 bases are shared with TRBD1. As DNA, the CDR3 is TGCGCCAGCAGCCAGAGTCCGGGACAGGGCTTAAGTGGCAATCAGCCCCAGCATTTT. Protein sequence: CASSQSPGQGLSGNQPQHF.